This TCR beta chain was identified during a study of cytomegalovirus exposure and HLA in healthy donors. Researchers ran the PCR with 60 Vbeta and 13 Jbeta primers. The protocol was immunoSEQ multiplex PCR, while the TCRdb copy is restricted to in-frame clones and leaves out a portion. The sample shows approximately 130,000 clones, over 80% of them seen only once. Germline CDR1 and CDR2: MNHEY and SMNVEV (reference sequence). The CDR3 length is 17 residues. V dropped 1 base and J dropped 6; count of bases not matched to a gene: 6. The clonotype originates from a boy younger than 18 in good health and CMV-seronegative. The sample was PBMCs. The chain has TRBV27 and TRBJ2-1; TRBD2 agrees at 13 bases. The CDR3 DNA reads TGTGCCAGCAGTTTATTACCGGGACTAGCGGGACCCAATGAGCAGTTCTTC. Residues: CASSLLPGLAGPNEQFF.